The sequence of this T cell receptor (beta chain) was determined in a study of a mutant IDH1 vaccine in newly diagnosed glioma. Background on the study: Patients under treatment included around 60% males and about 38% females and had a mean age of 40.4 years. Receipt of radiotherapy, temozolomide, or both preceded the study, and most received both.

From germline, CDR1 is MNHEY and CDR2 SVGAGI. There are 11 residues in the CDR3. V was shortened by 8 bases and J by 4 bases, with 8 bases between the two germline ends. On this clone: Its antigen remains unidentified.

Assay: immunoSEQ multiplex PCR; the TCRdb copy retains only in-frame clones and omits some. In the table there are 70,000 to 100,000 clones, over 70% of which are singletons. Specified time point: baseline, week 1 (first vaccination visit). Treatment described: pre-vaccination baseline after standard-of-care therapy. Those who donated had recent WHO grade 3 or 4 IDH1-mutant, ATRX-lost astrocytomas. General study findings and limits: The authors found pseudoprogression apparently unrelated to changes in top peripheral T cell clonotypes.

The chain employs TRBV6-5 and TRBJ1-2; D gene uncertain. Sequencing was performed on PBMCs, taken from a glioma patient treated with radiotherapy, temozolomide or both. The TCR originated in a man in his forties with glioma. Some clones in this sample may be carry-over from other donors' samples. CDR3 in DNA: TGTGCCAGCGGCACGGGCTATGGCTACACCTTC. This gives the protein CASGTGYGYTF.